This T cell receptor (beta chain) emerged from a study of beta chain features in type 1 diabetes. Whole-study findings and limits: VDJ junctions sequenced from type 1 diabetes patients showed fewer insertions and more deletions.

The entirety of the isolated RNA underwent reverse transcription, so expressed TCRB transcripts were sequenced. Clones were read by immunoSEQ multiplex PCR, and TCRdb kept only the in-frame ones, dropping some. The sample carries some 900,000 clones, about a sixth recorded once. Notes on this clone: Its matching antigen is unknown.

Every participating donor gave one draw, a heparinised blood sample averaging around 120 mL. By way of CD45RO/CCR7/CD25/CD127/CD95/CD27, the CD4+ regulatory, stem cell-like memory, central memory and naive cells were sorted. The receptor was derived from a woman between 18 and 30 years old in good health. Sequencing was carried out using naive CD4+ T cells from blood.

The CDR3 loop reads CASSQSATSGKDMGSYEQYF. In nucleotides, the CDR3 is TGTGCCAGCAGCCAATCGGCGACTAGCGGGAAAGATATGGGCTCCTACGAGCAGTACTTC. The chain combines TRBV16 with TRBJ2-7; 11 positions agree with TRBD2. Germline V gene lookup returns CDR1 KGHSY and CDR2 FQNENV. V shed 0 bases, J shed 0 bases, and the junction held 13 bases outside the gene matches. The length of the CDR3 is 20 residues.